These T cell receptor beta chains were read from a single sample in a study of T cell repertoires in cytomegalovirus infection. TCRdb processed the reads anew with MiXCR; each CDR3 protein has one entry. The sample lists hundreds of thousands of distinct CDR3 sequences; approximately 24% were seen once. The specimen was CD8+ T cells from PBMCs. Receptor source: a human donor in good health (CMV status not recorded). Some clones in this sample may be carry-over from other donors' samples. The CDR3 runs from the conserved cysteine through the conserved F or W. Each record gives: V gene, J gene, D gene, clone size, CDR3 DNA, CDR3 protein. A D gene is named only where the DNA matches it firmly. A clone size is listed for some rows: how often the clone was seen (once, few, many), or a class if it is expanded.

V: TRBV28
J: TRBJ2-5
D: -
size: -
DNA: TGTGCCAGCTCGAGACAAAATCAAGAGACCCAGTACTTC
CDR3: CASSRQNQETQYF

V: TRBV6-1
J: TRBJ2-2
D: -
size: few
DNA: TGTGCCAGCAGTGGGGGGACATTTGCTTACTCGAACACCGGGGAGCTGTTTTTT
CDR3: CASSGGTFAYSNTGELFF

V: TRBV5-6
J: TRBJ1-5
D: TRBD1
size: few
DNA: TGTGCCAGCAGCCGGGGACAGGGGCATCAGCCCCAGCATTTT
CDR3: CASSRGQGHQPQHF

V: TRBV6-2/TRBV6-3
J: TRBJ1-2
D: -
size: -
DNA: TGTGCCAGCAGTTACTCGTCCAATCACTTCTATGGCTACACCTTC
CDR3: CASSYSSNHFYGYTF

V: TRBV7-2
J: TRBJ2-1
D: TRBD1
size: many
DNA: TGTGCCAGCAGTTCTCCTGACAGGGAACCATACAATGAGCAGTTCTTC
CDR3: CASSSPDREPYNEQFF

V: TRBV20-1
J: TRBJ2-7
D: TRBD1
size: -
DNA: TGCAGTGCTAGAGATTGGGACAGAACTTACGAGCAGTACTTC
CDR3: CSARDWDRTYEQYF

V: TRBV7-9
J: TRBJ1-2
D: -
size: many
DNA: TGTGCCAGCTACCCCTTAGGGCAGGGTGATCCCTATGGCTACACCTTC
CDR3: CASYPLGQGDPYGYTF

V: TRBV7-6
J: TRBJ2-7
D: -
size: -
DNA: TGTGCCAGCAGCTTAGGGTCACTGCCGTACGAGCAGTACTTC
CDR3: CASSLGSLPYEQYF

V: TRBV6-8
J: TRBJ2-6
D: -
size: few
DNA: TGTGCCAGCAGCCCCATAGGGGCCAACGTCCTGACTTTC
CDR3: CASSPIGANVLTF

V: TRBV29-1
J: TRBJ2-2
D: -
size: -
DNA: TGCAGCGTTCTCGGTTGGGAGCCCACCGGGGAGCTGTTTTTT
CDR3: CSVLGWEPTGELFF

V: TRBV24-1
J: TRBJ1-2
D: -
size: -
DNA: TGTGCCACCAGTGATTTGAAGGGGGACTATGGCTACACCTTC
CDR3: CATSDLKGDYGYTF

V: TRBV14
J: TRBJ1-2
D: -
size: few
DNA: TGTGCCAGCAGCCCCCTAGGGCGAGGAGGCTACACCTTC
CDR3: CASSPLGRGGYTF

V: TRBV14
J: TRBJ2-4
D: -
size: many
DNA: TGTGCCAGCAGCCAGTATCCAGGACTAGCCAAAAACATTCAGTACTTC
CDR3: CASSQYPGLAKNIQYF

V: TRBV20-1
J: TRBJ2-1
D: TRBD2
size: -
DNA: TGCAGTGCTAGAAATAGCGGGGGGGATTACAATGAGCAGTTCTTC
CDR3: CSARNSGGDYNEQFF

V: TRBV7-9
J: TRBJ2-7
D: TRBD1
size: many
DNA: TGTGCCAGCAGCATGCCGGGACAGGGGGCTCCCTACGAGCAGTACTTC
CDR3: CASSMPGQGAPYEQYF

V: TRBV25-1
J: TRBJ2-5
D: -
size: few
DNA: TGTGCCAGCAGTGAATCAACAGGTCACTACCCCGGAGAGACCCAGTACTTC
CDR3: CASSESTGHYPGETQYF

V: TRBV28
J: TRBJ2-1
D: TRBD2
size: -
DNA: TGTGCCAGCAGGAGCGGGACTAGCAGCTACAATGAGCAGTTCTTC
CDR3: CASRSGTSSYNEQFF

V: TRBV20-1
J: TRBJ2-1
D: TRBD2
size: few
DNA: TGCAGTGCTAGGGCCGGGACTAGTTCTCTCCGCCACAATGAGCAGTTCTTC
CDR3: CSARAGTSSLRHNEQFF

V: TRBV13
J: TRBJ2-1
D: TRBD2
size: -
DNA: TGTGTCAGCAGCATAGCACTAGCGGGGGGGAGCTCCTACAATGAGCAGTTCTTC
CDR3: CVSSIALAGGSSYNEQFF

V: TRBV7-9
J: TRBJ1-1
D: -
size: -
DNA: TGTGCCAGCAGCTTCGGGTCCGAACTTCGAGCTTTCTTT
CDR3: CASSFGSELRAFF

V: TRBV5-6
J: TRBJ2-3
D: -
size: few
DNA: TGTGCCAGCTGGGAGTGGGGGCAAGATACGCAGTATTTT
CDR3: CASWEWGQDTQYF

V: TRBV6-2/TRBV6-3
J: TRBJ2-1
D: -
size: -
DNA: TGTGCCAGCAGTTATTCAGGTTTCTCCTACAATGAGCAGTTCTTC
CDR3: CASSYSGFSYNEQFF

V: TRBV20-1
J: TRBJ2-7
D: -
size: -
DNA: TGCAGTGCTAGTTGGGAATCGGGCTACGAGCAGTACTTC
CDR3: CSASWESGYEQYF

V: TRBV7-8
J: TRBJ1-1
D: TRBD1
size: many
DNA: TGTGCCAGCAGGAGTCGGGACAGCACTGAAGCTTTCTTT
CDR3: CASRSRDSTEAFF

V: TRBV19
J: TRBJ2-1
D: -
size: many
DNA: TGTGCCAGTAGTACCGACAGGCGGAGCTCCTACAATGAGCAGTTCTTC
CDR3: CASSTDRRSSYNEQFF

V: TRBV14
J: TRBJ1-2
D: TRBD1
size: few
DNA: TGTGCCAGCAGCCAAGAGGACAGGGGCCCATACTATGGCTACACCTTC
CDR3: CASSQEDRGPYYGYTF

V: TRBV7-8
J: TRBJ1-2
D: -
size: many
DNA: TGTGCCAGTAGCGGGGGGTCTGCTATTAGGGGCTACACCTTC
CDR3: CASSGGSAIRGYTF